A single sample is the source of the 9 T cell receptor beta chains below, sequenced in a study of beta chain features in type 1 diabetes. The antigens for these receptors are not known. The entirety of the isolated RNA underwent reverse transcription, so expressed TCRB transcripts were sequenced. The method was immunoSEQ multiplex PCR; TCRdb's version includes in-frame clones alone and lacks a portion of them. Counted here are nearly 700,000 clones, 13% occurring once; the ten biggest clones make up approximately 0.022%. General study results and limits: Shortening that was moderate but significant affected the TCRB CDR3s of Type 1 diabetes patients in all four CD4+ subsets.

The sequenced sample consisted of naive CD4+ T cells from blood. The source is a man aged 18 to 30 with type 1 diabetes.

CDR3 nucleotides: TGTGCCAGCAGCTTAGGGCAGGGAACGGGGGCCTACGAGCAGTACTTC. Translated: CASSLGQGTGAYEQYF. The chain recombines TRBV7-2 with TRBJ2-7; tentatively, D is TRBD2 (6 bases). Trimming pared 1 base from V and 2 bases from J, leaving 15 bases between. CDR3 length: 16 residues. Looked up from germline, CDR1 is SGHTA and CDR2 is FQGNSA.

This clone has just a few counts. CDR3 sequence: CAWSRGLSYEQYF. For the CDR3, the DNA is TGTGCCTGGAGTCGAGGCCTCTCCTACGAGCAGTACTTC. The chain is built from TRBV30 and TRBJ2-7; D is unresolved. In germline, CDR1 is GTSNPN, CDR2 SVGIG (reference sequence). This CDR3 is 13 amino acids long. V lost 2 bases, J lost 0 bases, and 8 bases lay in between.

This clone was seen a handful of times. J is TRBJ2-3 and V is TRBV13; TRBD2 matches at 7 bases. The CDR3 loop spans 14 amino acids. J lost 3 bases, V lost 4 bases, and 4 bases had no gene match. CDR1 PRHDT and CDR2 FYEKMQ come from the germline V gene (reference sequence). The CDR3 nucleotides read TGTGCCAGCAGCTCAGGACTAGTAACAGATACGCAGTATTTT. This codes for CASSSGLVTDTQYF. The whole variable domain, filled in from reference TRBV13 and TRBJ2-3, reads AAGVIQSPRHLIKEKRETATLKCYPIPRHDTVYWYQQGPGQDPQFLISFYEKMQSDKGSIPDRFSAQQFSDYHSELNMSSLELGDSALYFCASSSGLVTDTQYFGPGTRLTVL.

Only a few counts were recorded for this clone. J is TRBJ1-2 and V is TRBV7-2, with a tentative D call TRBD1 (5 bases). V was trimmed by 3 bases and J by 11 bases, leaving 19 bases between them. This CDR3 has 14 amino acids. CDR1 and CDR2 (germline): SGHTA, FQGNSA. The CDR3 region is CASSLGGTTFRYTF. Written as DNA, the CDR3 is TGTGCCAGCAGCTTGGGGGGAACGACCTTTCGATACACCTTC. Based on the CDR3 plus reference TRBV7-2 and TRBJ1-2, the full variable domain is GAGVSQSPSNKVTEKGKDVELRCDPISGHTALYWYRQSLGQGLEFLIYFQGNSAPDKSGLPSDRFSAERTGGSVSTLTIQRTQQEDSAVYLCASSLGGTTFRYTFGSGTRLTVV.

The V gene is TRBV7-9, the J gene TRBJ1-2; D possibly corresponds to TRBD1 (5 bases). Trimming took 1 base from V and 0 from J, leaving 9 bases between them. The CDR3 runs 15 residues. CDR1 and CDR2 (germline): SEHNR, FQNEAQ (reference sequence). The CDR3 DNA reads TGTGCCAGCAGCTTAGGAGGGGCATCTAACTATGGCTACACCTTC. Protein: CASSLGGASNYGYTF.

This clone was seen more than once but under ten times. The germline gene is not matched at one end of the junction; a read error may be the cause. The CDR3 spells CASSEEGPQGEQFF. DNA of the CDR3: TGTGCCAGCAGCGAAGAGGGCCCCCAGGGCGAGCAGTTCTTC. The chain links TRBV4-2 to TRBJ2-1, with D perhaps given as TRBD1 or TRBD2 (5 bases each). This CDR3 is built from 14 residues. Germline V gene data show CDR1 as LGHNA and CDR2 as YNFKEQ.

This clone was counted between two and nine times. The chain is built from TRBV9 and TRBJ1-1; D perhaps matches TRBD1 (5 bases). CDR3 size: 13 residues. Germline V gives CDR1 SGDLS, CDR2 YYNGEE. V lost 7 bases to trimming and J lost 5 bases, with 15 bases between them. The CDR3 nucleotides read TGTGCCAGCTCCGCCGACGAGGGGACTGAAGCTTTCTTT. It codes for CASSADEGTEAFF.

In this sample, this clone turned up a few times. The J gene is TRBJ2-3, the V gene TRBV18; 7 positions match TRBD1. The V segment lost 3 bases and the J segment 4 bases; nucleotides outside the gene matches: 4. Germline V CDR1 and CDR2: KGHSH, LQKENI. The CDR3 is 14 residues long. The chain's CDR3 is CASSPRQGSDTQYF. The CDR3 nucleotides are TGTGCCAGCTCACCGCGACAGGGTTCAGATACGCAGTATTTT.

This clone has a handful of counts. This rearrangement joins TRBV29-1 to TRBJ2-6; D is undetermined. V was pared by 3 bases and J by 0 bases, with 6 bases between. Germline lookup yields CDR1 SQVTM and CDR2 ANQGSEA. This CDR3 is 14 amino acids long. The DNA of the CDR3 is TGCAGCGTTGAGAAGACCTCTGGGGCCAACGTCCTGACTTTC. It specifies CSVEKTSGANVLTF. The whole variable domain, remainder taken from reference TRBV29-1 and TRBJ2-6, is SAVISQKPSRDICQRGTSLTIQCQVDSQVTMMFWYRQQPGQSLTLIATANQGSEATYESGFVIDKFPISRPNLTFSTLTVSNMSPEDSSIYLCSVEKTSGANVLTFGAGSRLTVL.